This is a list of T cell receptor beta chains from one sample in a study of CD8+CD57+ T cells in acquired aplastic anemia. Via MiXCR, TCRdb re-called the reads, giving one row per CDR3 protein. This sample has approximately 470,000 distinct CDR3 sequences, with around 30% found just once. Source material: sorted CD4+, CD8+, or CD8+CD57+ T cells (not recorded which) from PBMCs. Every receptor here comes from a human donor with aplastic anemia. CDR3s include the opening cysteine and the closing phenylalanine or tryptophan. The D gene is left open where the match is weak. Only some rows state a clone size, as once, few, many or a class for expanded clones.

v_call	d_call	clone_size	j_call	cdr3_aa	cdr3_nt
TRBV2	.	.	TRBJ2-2	CARTRDWRRNRRTGELFF	TGTGCCAGGACTAGGGACTGGCGGCGGAACCGACGAACCGGGGAGCTGTTTTTT
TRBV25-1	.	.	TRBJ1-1	CASSGRSGLANTEAFF	TGTGCCAGCAGTGGCAGGTCAGGGCTGGCGAACACTGAAGCTTTCTTT
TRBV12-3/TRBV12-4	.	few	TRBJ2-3	CASSLYGLTDTQYF	TGTGCCAGCAGTTTATACGGGCTCACAGATACGCAGTATTTT
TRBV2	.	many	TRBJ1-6	CASTKGWNSPLHF	TGTGCCAGCACAAAGGGGTGGAATTCACCCCTCCACTTT
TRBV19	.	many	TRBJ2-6	CASSIIGGPSGANVLTF	TGTGCCAGTAGTATTATCGGGGGACCCTCTGGGGCCAACGTCCTGACTTTC
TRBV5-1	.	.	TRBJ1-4	CASSLVSGNEKLFF	TGCGCCAGCAGCTTGGTGTCAGGGAATGAAAAACTGTTTTTT
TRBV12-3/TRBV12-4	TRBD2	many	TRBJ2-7	CASSSGLAGRYEQYF	TGTGCCAGCAGTTCCGGACTAGCGGGTCGATACGAGCAGTACTTC
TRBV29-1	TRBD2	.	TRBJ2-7	CSVEETGTSAYEQYF	TGCAGCGTTGAAGAAACCGGGACTAGCGCCTACGAGCAGTACTTC
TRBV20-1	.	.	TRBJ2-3	CSASQPQADTQYF	TGCAGTGCTAGCCAGCCCCAAGCAGATACGCAGTATTTT
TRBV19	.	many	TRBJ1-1	CASGGNTEAFF	TGTGCCTCCGGAGGGAACACTGAAGCTTTCTTT
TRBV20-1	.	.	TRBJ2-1	CSARLGVEQFF	TGCAGTGCTAGACTGGGTGTTGAGCAGTTCTTC
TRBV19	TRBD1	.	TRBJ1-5	CASSIGLGDRQNQPQHF	TGTGCCAGTAGTATAGGGTTAGGGGACAGGCAAAATCAGCCCCAGCATTTT
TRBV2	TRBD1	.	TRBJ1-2	CASLPPGQGDYGYTF	TGTGCCAGCCTACCTCCGGGACAGGGAGACTATGGCTACACCTTC
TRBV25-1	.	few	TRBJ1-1	CASSLGGTSLNTEAFF	TGTGCCAGCAGCTTGGGCGGGACAAGCCTGAACACTGAAGCTTTCTTT
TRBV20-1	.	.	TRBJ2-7	CSAWEGQTVYEQYF	TGCAGTGCTTGGGAGGGACAGACAGTCTACGAGCAGTACTTC
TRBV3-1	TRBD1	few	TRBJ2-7	CASSPHRGQYEQYF	TGTGCCAGCAGCCCTCACAGGGGGCAGTACGAGCAGTACTTC
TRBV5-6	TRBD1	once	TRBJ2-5	CASSRDRGRGGETQYF	TGTGCCAGCAGCCGGGACAGGGGGCGTGGAGGAGAGACCCAGTACTTC
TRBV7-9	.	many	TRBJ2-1	CASSDRDNEQFF	TGTGCCAGCAGTGACAGAGACAATGAGCAGTTCTTC
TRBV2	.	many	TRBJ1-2	CASSDGVIGYGYTF	TGTGCCAGCAGTGATGGGGTAATTGGCTATGGCTACACCTTC
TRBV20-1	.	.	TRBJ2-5	CSAAGRTQYF	TGCAGTGCTGCGGGACGGACCCAGTACTTC
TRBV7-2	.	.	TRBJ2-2	CASSMRPNTGELFF	TGTGCCAGCAGCATGAGACCGAACACCGGGGAGCTGTTTTTT
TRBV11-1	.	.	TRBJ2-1	CASSRPKDSYNEQFF	TGTGCCAGCAGCCGTCCTAAAGACAGCTACAATGAGCAGTTCTTC
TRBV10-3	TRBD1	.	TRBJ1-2	CAISGTANYGYTF	TGTGCCATCAGCGGGACAGCGAACTATGGCTACACCTTC
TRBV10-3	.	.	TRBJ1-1	CAISEPTRGGTEAFF	TGTGCCATCAGTGAGCCAACCCGGGGGGGCACTGAAGCTTTCTTT
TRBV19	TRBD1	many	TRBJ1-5	CASAGGVGNQPQHF	TGTGCCAGCGCAGGGGGCGTTGGCAATCAGCCCCAGCATTTT
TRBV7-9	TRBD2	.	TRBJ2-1	CASSLVSGGAGEQFF	TGTGCCAGCAGCTTAGTGTCGGGGGGGGCCGGTGAGCAGTTCTTC
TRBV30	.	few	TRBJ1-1	CAWSLVGTEAFF	TGTGCCTGGAGCCTCGTGGGAACTGAAGCTTTCTTT
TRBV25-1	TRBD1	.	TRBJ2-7	CASSRPGQFSYEQYF	TGTGCCAGCAGTCGTCCGGGACAGTTCTCATACGAGCAGTACTTC
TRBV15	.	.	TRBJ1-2	CATSRASQGVQYYGYTF	TGTGCCACCAGCAGAGCGTCTCAGGGAGTGCAGTACTATGGCTACACCTTC
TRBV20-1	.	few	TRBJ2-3	CSARVAVLMNTQYF	TGCAGTGCTAGAGTTGCGGTACTCATGAATACGCAGTATTTT
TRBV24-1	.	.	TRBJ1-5	CATSDTPGGHQPQHF	TGTGCCACCAGTGACACCCCAGGAGGGCATCAGCCCCAGCATTTT
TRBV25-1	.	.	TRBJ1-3	CACSAGVRRGGSGNTIYF	TGTGCCTGCAGTGCTGGAGTGCGGCGAGGGGGCTCTGGAAACACCATATATTTT